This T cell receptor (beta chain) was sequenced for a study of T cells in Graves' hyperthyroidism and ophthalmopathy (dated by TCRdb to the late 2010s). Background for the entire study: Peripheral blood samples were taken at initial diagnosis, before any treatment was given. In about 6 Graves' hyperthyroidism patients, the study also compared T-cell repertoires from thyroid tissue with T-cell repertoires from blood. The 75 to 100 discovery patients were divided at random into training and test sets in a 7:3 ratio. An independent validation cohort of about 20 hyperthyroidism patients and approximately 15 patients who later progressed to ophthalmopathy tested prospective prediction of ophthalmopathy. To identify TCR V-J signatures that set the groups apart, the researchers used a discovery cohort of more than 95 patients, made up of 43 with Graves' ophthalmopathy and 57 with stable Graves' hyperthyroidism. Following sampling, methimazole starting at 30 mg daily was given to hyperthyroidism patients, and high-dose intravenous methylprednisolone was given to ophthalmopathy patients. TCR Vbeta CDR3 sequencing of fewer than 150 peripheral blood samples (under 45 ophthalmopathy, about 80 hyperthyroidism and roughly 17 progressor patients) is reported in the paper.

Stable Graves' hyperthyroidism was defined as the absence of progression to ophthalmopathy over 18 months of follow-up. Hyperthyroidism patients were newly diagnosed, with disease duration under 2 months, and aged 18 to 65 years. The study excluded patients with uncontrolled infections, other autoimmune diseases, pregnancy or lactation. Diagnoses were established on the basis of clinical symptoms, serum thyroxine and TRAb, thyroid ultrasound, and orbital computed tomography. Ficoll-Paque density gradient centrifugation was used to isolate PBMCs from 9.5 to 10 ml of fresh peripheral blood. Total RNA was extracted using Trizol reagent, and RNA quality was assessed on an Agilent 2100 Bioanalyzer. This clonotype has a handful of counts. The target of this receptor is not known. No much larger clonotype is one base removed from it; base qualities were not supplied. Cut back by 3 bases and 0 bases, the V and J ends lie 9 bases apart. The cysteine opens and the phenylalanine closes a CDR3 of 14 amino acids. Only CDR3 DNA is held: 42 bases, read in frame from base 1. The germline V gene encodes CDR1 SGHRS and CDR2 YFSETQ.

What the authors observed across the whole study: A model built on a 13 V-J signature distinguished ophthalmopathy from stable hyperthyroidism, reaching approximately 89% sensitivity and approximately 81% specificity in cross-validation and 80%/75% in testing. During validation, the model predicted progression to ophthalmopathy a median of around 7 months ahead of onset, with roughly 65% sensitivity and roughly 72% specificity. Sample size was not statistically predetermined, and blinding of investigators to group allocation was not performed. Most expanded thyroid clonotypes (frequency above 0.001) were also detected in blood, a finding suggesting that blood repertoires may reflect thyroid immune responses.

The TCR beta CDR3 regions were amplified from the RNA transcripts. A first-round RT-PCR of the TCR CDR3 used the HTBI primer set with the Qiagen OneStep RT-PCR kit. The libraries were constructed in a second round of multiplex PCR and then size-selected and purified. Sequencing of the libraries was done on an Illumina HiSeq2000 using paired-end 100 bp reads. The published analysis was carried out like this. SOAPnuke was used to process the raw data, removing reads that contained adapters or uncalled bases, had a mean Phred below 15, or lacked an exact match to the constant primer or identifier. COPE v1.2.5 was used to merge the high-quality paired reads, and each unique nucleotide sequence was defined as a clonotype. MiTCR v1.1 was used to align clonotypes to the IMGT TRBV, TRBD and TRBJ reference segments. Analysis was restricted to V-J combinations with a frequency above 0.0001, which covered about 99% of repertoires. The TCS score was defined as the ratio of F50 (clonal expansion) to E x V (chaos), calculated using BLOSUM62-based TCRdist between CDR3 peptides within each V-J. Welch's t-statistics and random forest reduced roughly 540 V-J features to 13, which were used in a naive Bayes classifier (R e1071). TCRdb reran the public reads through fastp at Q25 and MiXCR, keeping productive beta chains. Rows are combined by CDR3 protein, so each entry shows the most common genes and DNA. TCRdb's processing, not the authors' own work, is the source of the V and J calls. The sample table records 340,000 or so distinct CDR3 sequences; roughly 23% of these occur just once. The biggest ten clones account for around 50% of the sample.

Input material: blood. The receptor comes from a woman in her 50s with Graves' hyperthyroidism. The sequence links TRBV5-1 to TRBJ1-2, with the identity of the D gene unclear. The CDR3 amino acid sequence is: CASSSPPANYGYTF. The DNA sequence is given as TGCGCCAGCAGCTCCCCCCCTGCTAACTATGGCTACACCTTC.